This T cell receptor (beta chain) was captured in a study of blood T cell repertoires in COVID-19. As for the study in general: Sources were T cells, B-cell-depleted T cells, or PBMCs; the material itself was cDNA or gDNA.

The assay was immunoSEQ multiplex PCR, and TCRdb's table has in-frame clones only and misses some. The data show approximately 150,000 clones, approximately 93% seen once. Germline V gene data show CDR1 as MGHRA and CDR2 as YSYEKL. The CDR3 has 14 amino acids. With 6 bases clipped from V and 6 bases from J, the junction kept 8 bases outside the gene matches. The material sequenced was peripheral blood. The chain has TRBV4-1 and TRBJ1-5; TRBD1 matches at 7 bases. The TCR originated in a woman aged 60-75 years with COVID-19, enrolled during active disease. CDR3 sequence (DNA): TGCGCCAGCAGTCGACAGGGATTAGGTCAGCCCCAGCATTTT. Protein: CASSRQGLGQPQHF.